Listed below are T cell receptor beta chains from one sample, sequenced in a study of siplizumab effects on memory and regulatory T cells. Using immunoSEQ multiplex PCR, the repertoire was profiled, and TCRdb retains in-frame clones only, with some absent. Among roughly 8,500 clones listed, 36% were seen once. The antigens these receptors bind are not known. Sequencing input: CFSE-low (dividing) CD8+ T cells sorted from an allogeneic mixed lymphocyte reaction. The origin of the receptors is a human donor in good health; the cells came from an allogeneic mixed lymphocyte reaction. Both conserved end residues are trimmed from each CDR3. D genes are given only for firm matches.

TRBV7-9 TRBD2 ASSLFSGGSTDTQY
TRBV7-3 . ASSLGRSEQF
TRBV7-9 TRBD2 ASSPTSGRAIEQF
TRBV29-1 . STKAGGGEQY
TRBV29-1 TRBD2 SVEWREGLSYEQY
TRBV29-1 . SVLGQNTEAF
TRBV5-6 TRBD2 ASSIGLAGVKTGELF
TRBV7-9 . ASTQGLRNPEQY
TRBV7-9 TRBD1 ASSLSPLTGEEQY
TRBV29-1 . SHKLQGGYT
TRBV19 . ASSAHREFSTEAF
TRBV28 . ASSRRDIQYYEQY
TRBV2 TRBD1 ASSGDRDYEQY
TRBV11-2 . ASSLGWGAEQF
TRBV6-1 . ASRAREYSGNTIY
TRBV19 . ASRRNDYSNQPQH
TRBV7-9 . ASSLAVATDTQY
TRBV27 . ASSLGSFGDEQY
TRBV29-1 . SVEGTGSGPYEQY
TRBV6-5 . ASSYAGSYEQY
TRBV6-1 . ASTGREFTGELF
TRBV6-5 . ASSPETYEQY
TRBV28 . ASSLYRANTEAF
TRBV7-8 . ASSLWESTYQPQH
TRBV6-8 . ASSYVVVYEQY
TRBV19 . ASSIGGRMNTEAF
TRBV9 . ASSVGEVPQETQY
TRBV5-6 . ASSWTGQETQY
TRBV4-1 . ASSPTQRNTEAF
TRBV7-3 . ASSQDGNYGYT
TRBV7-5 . VRSFRGRGPQH
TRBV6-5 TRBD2 ASRPGLAGNTQY
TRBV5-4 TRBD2 ASSGLADNEQF
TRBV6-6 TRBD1 ASSYSSQGDEQY
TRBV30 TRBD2 AWSVTSGYEQY
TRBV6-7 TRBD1 ASSPDRGLSEQY
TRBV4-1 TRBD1 ASSQGWDREAF
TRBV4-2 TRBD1 ASSWDRESYEQY
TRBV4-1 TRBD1 ASSQDLGRGENQPQH
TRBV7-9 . ASSWELDEQY
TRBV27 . ASSLYGSRYEQY
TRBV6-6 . ASSYSKSGSEQY
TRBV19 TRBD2 ASSNRGGSSYEQY
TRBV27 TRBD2 ASSISSGANTGEPF
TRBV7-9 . ASSSDLGYQPQH
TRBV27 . ASSPFERGGNYEQY
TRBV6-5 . ACSYSGRNTEAF
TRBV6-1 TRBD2 ASSGQSGRAAGELF
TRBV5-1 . ASSPGLAYEQY
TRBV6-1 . ASIRGTHLYEQY
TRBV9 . ASSVGQVPLYEQY
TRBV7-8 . ASSTPDLNTEAF
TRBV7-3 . ASSQQQGIDYGYT
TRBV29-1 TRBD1 SVVGTGDHGYT